These 23 T cell receptor beta chains originate from one sample sequenced in a study of T cell responses to AZD1222 COVID-19 vaccine. TCRdb keeps only in-frame clones here, not all; method: immunoSEQ multiplex PCR. The sample holds some 140,000 clones, more than 90% seen once. Here the sequenced sample was peripheral blood, taken on day 0 of AZD1222 vaccination. The source is an adult in good health.

This chain connects TRBV9 to TRBJ2-3, with D possibly matching TRBD2 (6 bases). Germline V gives CDR1 SGDLS, CDR2 YYNGEE. CDR3 length: 12 residues. The ends were cut back, 1 base at V and 6 bases at J, with 6 bases in the middle. The CDR3 spells CASSVLADTQYF. The CDR3 DNA sequence: TGTGCCAGCAGCGTACTAGCGGATACGCAGTATTTT.

The V call is TRBV5-1, the J call TRBJ1-4, with 8 bases matching TRBD1. CDR3 length equals 14 residues. Germline CDR1 reads SGHRS; CDR2 reads YFSETQ. V was pared by 2 bases and J by 8 bases, with 5 bases of the junction left unmatched. In DNA, the CDR3 is TGCGCCAGCAGCTTCACAGGGGGAGAGGAAAAACTGTTTTTT. It encodes CASSFTGGEEKLFF.

The chain couples TRBV19 to TRBJ2-7; possibly TRBD1 for D (5 bases). CDR3 length equals 15 residues. The germline V gene encodes CDR1 LNHDA and CDR2 SQIVND (reference sequence). Trimming took off 3 bases at V and 7 bases at J, with 19 bases between the two ends. CDR3 protein: CASSMGQGPLLEQYF. The CDR3 DNA reads as TGTGCCAGTAGTATGGGCCAGGGTCCTCTTTTAGAGCAGTACTTC.

The chain employs TRBV9 and TRBJ2-2, with 15 bases that match TRBD2. The CDR3 consists of 17 residues. In germline, CDR1 is SGDLS, CDR2 YYNGEE. V gave up 0 bases and J gave up 4 bases; unmatched junction bases: 1. The CDR3 region is CASSVGGLAGGTGELFF. In nucleotides, the CDR3 is TGTGCCAGCAGCGTAGGGGGACTAGCGGGAGGCACCGGGGAGCTGTTTTTT.

The rearrangement links TRBV29-1 to TRBJ1-3; 10 bases match TRBD1. CDR3 length: 15 residues. V shed 6 bases, J shed 0 bases, and the junction held 5 bases outside the gene matches. Germline V gene data show CDR1 as SQVTM and CDR2 as ANQGSEA. CDR3 sequence reads: CSVGQGVSSGNTIYF. In nucleotides, the CDR3 is TGCAGCGTCGGACAGGGGGTTTCCTCTGGAAACACCATATATTTT.

This clone has only one observation. CDR3: CASSRTGQETQYF. CDR3 sequence (DNA): TGTGCCAGCAGTCGGACAGGGCAAGAGACCCAGTACTTC. The chain joins TRBV7-2 to TRBJ2-5; 8 nucleotides match TRBD1. The V gene's germline CDR1 is SGHTA and CDR2 FQGNSA. CDR3 length equals 13 residues. Trimming took 6 bases from V and 2 from J; bases not matched to a gene: 2.

The rearrangement joins TRBV7-6 to TRBJ2-7; D call uncertain. The CDR3 runs 14 residues. Looked up from germline, CDR1 is SGHVS and CDR2 is FNYEAQ. The V end lost 5 bases, the J end lost 0 bases, and 11 bases lay between the germline ends. The CDR3 DNA reads TGTGCCAGCAGCCCGAATCCTCTCTCCTACGAGCAGTACTTC. Its translation: CASSPNPLSYEQYF. Based on the CDR3 plus reference TRBV7-6 and TRBJ2-7, the full variable domain is GAGVSQSPRYKVTKRGQDVALRCDPISGHVSLYWYRQALGQGPEFLTYFNYEAQQDKSGLPNDRFSAERPEGSISTLTIQRTEQRDSAMYRCASSPNPLSYEQYFGPGTRLTVT.

The chain recombines TRBV7-2 with TRBJ1-4; D remains unclear. Germline V gene sequence: CDR1 SGHTA, CDR2 FQGNSA. Trimming took off 3 bases at V and 8 bases at J, with 13 bases between the two ends. The CDR3 is 14 amino acids. The CDR3 DNA reads TGTGCCAGCAGCTTTGGCCTTCGTGGGGAAAAACTGTTTTTT. Its translation: CASSFGLRGEKLFF.

V is TRBV5-1 and J is TRBJ1-5; D is possibly TRBD1 (6 bases). CDR1 SGHRS and CDR2 YFSETQ come from the germline V gene. V was pared by 0 bases and J by 3 bases, with 7 bases between. This CDR3 region has 14 residues. The CDR3 reads CASSLGTVNQPQHF. DNA for the CDR3: TGCGCCAGCAGCTTGGGGACAGTCAATCAGCCCCAGCATTTT.

This chain uses TRBV15 with TRBJ1-2, with 9 nucleotides matching TRBD1. J was trimmed by 0 bases and V by 5 bases; bases with no gene match: 4. The CDR3 runs to 15 residues. Germline V CDR1 and CDR2: LNHNV, YYDKDF (reference sequence). CDR3 residues: CATSFGTGSNYGYTF. As DNA, the CDR3 is TGTGCCACCAGCTTCGGGACAGGGTCTAACTATGGCTACACCTTC.

The gene calls are TRBV19 and TRBJ2-7, with D perhaps matching TRBD2 (5 bases). This CDR3 has 18 residues. CDR1 is LNHDA and CDR2 is SQIVND in the germline V gene (reference sequence). Trimming left V 4 bases short and J 6 bases short, with 28 bases between. CDR3 amino acids: CASSTVLPLGSRDSEQYF. The CDR3 DNA is TGTGCCAGTAGTACGGTACTTCCATTGGGGTCGAGGGATTCCGAGCAGTACTTC.

The gene calls are TRBV5-4 and TRBJ1-2; D not certain. The CDR3 is 14 amino acids. From germline, CDR1 is SGHNT and CDR2 YYREEE (reference sequence). The V end lost 4 bases, the J end lost 2 bases, and 12 bases lay between the germline ends. The CDR3 is CASSPLPQNYGYTF. The DNA for the CDR3 is TGTGCCAGCAGCCCTTTACCCCAAAACTATGGCTACACCTTC.

The chain combines TRBV30 with TRBJ1-1, with a weak D call TRBD1 (5 bases). This CDR3 has 10 amino acids. V lost 5 bases, J lost 6 bases, and 7 bases lay in between. Per the germline V gene, CDR1 is GTSNPN and CDR2 is SVGIG (reference sequence). The CDR3 DNA sequence: TGTGCCTGGGGGGGGGCTGAAGCTTTCTTT. Translated: CAWGGAEAFF.

This chain links TRBV7-8 with TRBJ1-1, with D possibly being TRBD1 (5 bases). Trimming took 4 bases from V and 5 from J, leaving 14 bases between them. This CDR3 has 14 amino acids. The V gene's germline CDR1 is SGHVS and CDR2 FQNEAQ. In DNA form, the CDR3 reads TGTGCCAGCAGCTCATCTCCCTGGGGGACTGAAGCTTTCTTT. It specifies CASSSSPWGTEAFF.

This chain links TRBV29-1 with TRBJ2-3; no clear D. The ends were cut back, 4 bases at V and 0 bases at J, with 14 bases in the middle. The germline V gene has CDR1 SQVTM and CDR2 ANQGSEA. The CDR3 runs to 15 residues. The CDR3: CSVGFLGKSTDTQYF. In DNA form, the CDR3 reads TGCAGCGTTGGGTTTCTGGGGAAAAGCACAGATACGCAGTATTTT.

The chain links TRBV7-9 to TRBJ1-4; 7 positions agree with TRBD1. The CDR3 has 14 residues. Germline CDR1 SEHNR, CDR2 FQNEAQ (reference sequence). Trimming removed 5 bases from V and 6 bases from J; junction bases left unmatched: 6. CDR3 DNA: TGTGCCAGCAGCCAAGGGGGCTCGGATGAAAAACTGTTTTTT. The encoded protein is CASSQGGSDEKLFF.

The chain employs TRBV5-1 and TRBJ1-1; 9 nucleotides align to TRBD1. The J segment lost 6 bases and the V segment lost 4 bases, leaving 7 bases of the junction unmatched. The germline gives CDR1 SGHRS, CDR2 YFSETQ. The CDR3 totals 14 residues. The CDR3 sequence: CASSPGQGLAEAFF. As DNA, the CDR3 is TGCGCCAGCAGCCCCGGACAGGGGCTAGCTGAAGCTTTCTTT.

The rearrangement links TRBV21-1 to TRBJ1-1; the D call TRBD1 from the table was never checked on the DNA. TRBV21-1 is reported as a pseudogene. The CDR3 has 17 amino acids. This CDR3 reads CASSPPRDRATYTEAFF. CDR3 sequence (DNA): TGTGCCAGCAGCCCTCCCCGGGACAGGGCGACGTACACTGAAGCTTTCTTT.

The rearrangement uses TRBV6-5 and TRBJ1-6; D is unresolved. This CDR3 spans 12 amino acids. Germline V gene lookup returns CDR1 MNHEY and CDR2 SVGAGI. The V gene lost 5 bases and the J gene lost 13 bases, with 12 bases spanning the gap. CDR3 sequence (DNA): TGTGCCAGCAGTCCACGGTTAGGGCCCCTCCACTTT. This translates into CASSPRLGPLHF.

The chain employs TRBV19 and TRBJ2-3; 7 bases fit TRBD2. Germline V CDR1 and CDR2: LNHDA, SQIVND (reference sequence). This CDR3 is built from 16 residues. Trimming cost V 3 bases and J 0 bases; bases outside gene matches: 6. The CDR3 DNA follows: TGTGCCAGTAGTATCGATAGCGGGTTTAGCACAGATACGCAGTATTTT. Translation gives CASSIDSGFSTDTQYF. Combining the CDR3 with reference TRBV19 and TRBJ2-3 gives the whole variable domain DGGITQSPKYLFRKEGQNVTLSCEQNLNHDAMYWYRQDPGQGLRLIYYSQIVNDFQKGDIAEGYSVSREKKESFPLTVTSAQKNPTAFYLCASSIDSGFSTDTQYFGPGTRLTVL.

The V gene is TRBV15, the J gene TRBJ1-3; 7 nucleotides match TRBD1. Unmatched junction bases numbered 8, after V lost 5 bases and J lost 4 bases. Germline CDR1 reads LNHNV; CDR2 reads YYDKDF (reference sequence). The CDR3 is 15 residues long. The CDR3 DNA reads TGTGCCACCAGCCCGGAGGGGGCGCACGGAAACACCATATATTTT. Translation gives CATSPEGAHGNTIYF.

There are a few counts of this clone. This rearrangement joins TRBV7-9 to TRBJ2-1; D unresolved. The V gene's germline CDR1 is SEHNR and CDR2 FQNEAQ (reference sequence). The V end was cut by 1 base, the J end by 8 bases, with 3 bases between. This CDR3 comprises 11 residues. CDR3 loop: CASSLDHEQFF. The DNA of the CDR3 is TGTGCCAGCAGCTTAGATCATGAGCAGTTCTTC.

The V call is TRBV10-3, the J call TRBJ2-7, with 9 bases identical to TRBD1. The CDR3 covers 17 residues. J lost 3 bases, V lost 3 bases, and 12 bases had no gene match. Germline V gene sequence: CDR1 ENHRY, CDR2 SYGVKD. CDR3: CAISDKDRGQKYYEQYF. The CDR3 bases are TGTGCCATCAGTGACAAGGACAGGGGCCAGAAATACTACGAGCAGTACTTC.